The next 20 T cell receptor beta chains were all read from a single sample in a study of cytomegalovirus exposure and HLA in healthy donors. Method: immunoSEQ multiplex PCR; TCRdb's copy keeps in-frame clones and lacks some. The data contain tens of thousands of clones, 94% of them singletons. Sequencing used PBMCs. Every receptor here comes from a woman aged 18-30 years in good health and CMV-seronegative.

The gene calls are TRBV5-6 and TRBJ2-5; 9 bases match TRBD2. CDR3 length: 15 amino acids. CDR1 is SGHDT, CDR2 YYEEEE, per germline. V was pared by 1 base and J by 7 bases, with 8 bases of the junction left unmatched. DNA of the CDR3: TGTGCCAGCAGCTTGACTAGCGGGCGCCTGGGGACCCAGTACTTC. Protein sequence: CASSLTSGRLGTQYF. Complete variable domain (other parts from reference TRBV5-6 and TRBJ2-5): DAGVTQSPTHLIKTRGQQVTLRCSPKSGHDTVSWYQQALGQGPQFIFQYYEEEERQRGNFPDRFSGHQFPNYSSELNVNALLLGDSALYLCASSLTSGRLGTQYFGPGTRLLVL.

V usage is TRBV11-2 and J usage is TRBJ2-6; the D is unclear. CDR3 length: 17 residues. Germline CDR1 SGHAT, CDR2 FQNNGV. Trimming shortened V by 1 base and J by 0 bases, and 10 bases separated the two germline ends. CDR3 coding DNA: TGTGCCAGCAGCTTAGGTGGCCGCAACTCTGGGGCCAACGTCCTGACTTTC. It specifies CASSLGGRNSGANVLTF.

This clone was counted between two and nine times. This chain connects TRBV6-1 to TRBJ1-2, with D possibly being TRBD1 (5 bases). The CDR3 contains 18 residues. Trimming left V 1 base short and J 6 bases short, with 24 bases between. Germline V gene lookup returns CDR1 MNHNS and CDR2 SASEGT. In DNA form, the CDR3 reads TGTGCCAGCAGTGAAGGGGAGGGTGGAATGGGGGGACTCCATGGCTACACCTTC. It is translated as CASSEGEGGMGGLHGYTF.

This clone was seen a few times. The rearrangement uses TRBV6-4 and TRBJ2-3, with 8 bases that match TRBD2. The germline gives CDR1 MRHNA, CDR2 SNTAGT. CDR3 length equals 15 residues. V lost 1 base to trimming and J lost 1 base; unmatched junction nucleotides: 1. CDR3 in amino acids: CASSDFSGGTDTQYF. Written as DNA, the CDR3 is TGTGCCAGCAGTGACTTTAGCGGGGGCACAGATACGCAGTATTTT.

This chain uses TRBV9 with TRBJ2-3; 10 bases are a match to TRBD1. The V gene end was trimmed by 3 bases and the J gene end by 2 bases; junction bases not matched to a gene: 3. Germline V gene sequence: CDR1 SGDLS, CDR2 YYNGEE. CDR3 length: 15 amino acids. CDR3 sequence reads: CASSAGQGDTDTQYF. The CDR3 DNA reads as TGTGCCAGCAGCGCCGGACAGGGGGACACAGATACGCAGTATTTT. Looking up the rest from reference TRBV9 and TRBJ2-3 gives the full variable domain: DSGVTQTPKHLITATGQRVTLRCSPRSGDLSVYWYQQSLDQGLQFLIQYYNGEERAKGNILERFSAQQFPDLHSELNLSSLELGDSALYFCASSAGQGDTDTQYFGPGTRLTVL.

The V and J genes are TRBV7-6 and TRBJ2-7; D is perhaps TRBD1 (7 bases). The CDR3 extends over 14 amino acids. CDR1 and CDR2 (germline): SGHVS, FNYEAQ. Trimming cost V 5 bases and J 0 bases, with 11 bases left between them. The CDR3 region is CASSLRDSSYEQYF. In DNA, the CDR3 is TGTGCCAGCAGCCTGCGGGACAGCTCCTACGAGCAGTACTTC.

The table lists this clone with a count of one. The V call is TRBV4-1, the J call TRBJ1-4; tentative D call: TRBD1 (5 bases). Trimming took 0 bases from V and 3 from J, leaving 5 bases between them. Germline CDR1 is MGHRA and CDR2 is YSYEKL. The CDR3 length is 14 residues. This chain's CDR3 is CASSQEGPNEKLFF. For the CDR3, the DNA is TGCGCCAGCAGCCAAGAGGGGCCTAATGAAAAACTGTTTTTT.

The chain combines TRBV11-1 with TRBJ2-3; unclear D gene. Trimming stripped 7 bases from V and 1 base from J, with 12 bases between. The CDR3 spans 14 residues. CDR1 is SGHAT, CDR2 FQDESV, per germline (reference sequence). The CDR3 DNA sequence: TGTGCCAGCACCCCGTCAGATGGCACAGATACGCAGTATTTT. Translated, it gives CASTPSDGTDTQYF.

The rearrangement uses TRBV4-2 and TRBJ1-2, with D maybe TRBD1 (5 bases). CDR3 size: 14 residues. Germline V lookup: CDR1 LGHNA, CDR2 YNFKEQ. Trimming left V 0 bases short and J 6 bases short, with 11 bases between. The CDR3 nucleotides are TGTGCCAGCAGCCAAGATTCGGGGGACCATGGCTACACCTTC. It codes for CASSQDSGDHGYTF.

The J gene is TRBJ2-7, the V gene TRBV27, with a tentative D call TRBD1 (6 bases). V dropped 3 bases and J dropped 2 bases, with 14 bases sitting between them. The CDR3 length is 15 residues. The germline V gene encodes CDR1 MNHEY and CDR2 SMNVEV (reference sequence). DNA of the CDR3: TGTGCCAGCAGTTTCAAACAGGGCCCCCCCTACGAGCAGTACTTC. Protein: CASSFKQGPPYEQYF.

This sequence joins TRBV27 and TRBJ2-5; TRBD2 is a possible D gene (5 bases). In germline, CDR1 is MNHEY, CDR2 SMNVEV (reference sequence). This CDR3 spans 14 amino acids. With 3 bases removed from V and 1 base from J, the gap between germline ends came to 9 bases. This chain's CDR3 is CASSFAGLQETQYF. CDR3 DNA sequence: TGTGCCAGCAGTTTTGCGGGCCTCCAAGAGACCCAGTACTTC.

This rearrangement joins TRBV28 to TRBJ2-5, with D possibly being TRBD1 (5 bases). The J call is uncertain, as TRBJ2-7 better fits the DNA end. CDR3 size: 15 residues. Germline CDR1 and CDR2: MDHEN and SYDVKM. CDR3 amino acids: CASSFTGQGAYEQYF. The CDR3 DNA is TGTGCCAGCAGTTTCACAGGCCAAGGAGCCTACGAGCAGTACTTC.

The chain carries TRBV6-6 and TRBJ1-6, with TRBD1 matching 10 bases. The CDR3 length is 15 residues. CDR1 MNHNY and CDR2 SVGAGI come from the germline V gene (reference sequence). V was clipped by 4 bases and J by 10 bases; unmatched bases: 7. The CDR3 loop is CASSSGQGESSPLHF. The DNA for the CDR3 is TGTGCCAGCAGTTCCGGACAGGGGGAATCGTCACCCCTCCACTTT.

V usage is TRBV6-1 and J usage is TRBJ2-5; D may be TRBD2 (6 bases). The V and J ends lost 6 bases and 5 bases respectively, with 13 bases between them. There are 13 residues in the CDR3. CDR1 and CDR2 from the germline V gene are MNHNS and SASEGT. CDR3 coding DNA: TGTGCCAGCAGCTGGGAGGTAGGGGAGACCCAGTACTTC. It yields the protein CASSWEVGETQYF.

This chain uses TRBV25-1 with TRBJ2-1; 14 nucleotides agree with TRBD2. J gave up 9 bases and V 7 bases, and 8 bases lay outside the gene matches. Germline CDR1 and CDR2: MGHDK and SYGVNS. The CDR3 consists of 15 residues. DNA for the CDR3: TGTGCCAGCAACTCGGGACTAGCGGGAGTCGGTGAGCAGTTCTTC. Translating gives CASNSGLAGVGEQFF.

Of note for this clone: The same CDR3 also results from other DNA sequences found in this sample. V gene TRBV30 combines with J gene TRBJ1-5; 10 bases match TRBD1. Germline assignment: CDR1 GTSNPN and CDR2 SVGIG (reference sequence). The CDR3 covers 14 residues. V dropped 3 bases and J dropped 2; count of bases not matched to a gene: 1. The CDR3 sequence: CAWSGQGGNQPQHF. DNA for the CDR3: TGTGCCTGGAGCGGACAGGGGGGCAATCAGCCCCAGCATTTT. Looking up the rest from reference TRBV30 and TRBJ1-5 gives the full variable domain: SQTIHQWPATLVQPVGSPLSLECTVEGTSNPNLYWYRQAAGRGLQLLFYSVGIGQISSEVPQNLSASRPQDRQFILSSKKLLLSDSGFYLCAWSGQGGNQPQHFGDGTRLSIL.

The gene calls are TRBV18 and TRBJ2-1; 10 positions agree with TRBD1. CDR3 length: 15 amino acids. After removal of 4 bases from V and 8 bases from J, the junction contained 8 bases not matched to a gene. Per germline, CDR1 KGHSH and CDR2 LQKENI. CDR3 nucleotide sequence: TGTGCCAGCTCACAGCGGATAGGGACAGGGGATGAGCAGTTCTTC. Translated: CASSQRIGTGDEQFF.

This clone showed up just a few times. This chain connects TRBV11-3 to TRBJ2-7; D uncertain. The V end lost 1 base, the J end lost 5 bases, and 9 bases lay between the germline ends. Germline lookup yields CDR1 SGHNT and CDR2 YENEEA. The CDR3 extends over 13 amino acids. This chain's CDR3 is CASSLGPRNEQYF. The CDR3 region has the DNA TGTGCCAGCAGCTTAGGTCCCAGAAACGAGCAGTACTTC. Full variable domain (missing parts from reference TRBV11-3 and TRBJ2-7): EAGVVQSPRYKIIEKKQPVAFWCNPISGHNTLYWYLQNLGQGPELLIRYENEEAVDDSQLPKDRFSAERLKGVDSTLKIQPAELGDSAVYLCASSLGPRNEQYFGPGTRLTVT.

This chain uses TRBV7-9 with TRBJ1-3; the D is unclear. The germline V gene encodes CDR1 SEHNR and CDR2 FQNEAQ (reference sequence). This CDR3 has 13 amino acids. The germline V and J ends were trimmed by 6 bases and 0 bases, with 6 bases remaining between them. Here the CDR3 reads CASRDFSGNTIYF. Written as DNA, the CDR3 is TGTGCCAGCAGGGACTTCTCTGGAAACACCATATATTTT.

The rearrangement joins TRBV7-9 to TRBJ2-2; possible D gene TRBD1, 6 bases. The germline V gene encodes CDR1 SEHNR and CDR2 FQNEAQ (reference sequence). The CDR3 extends over 15 amino acids. Trimming shortened V by 5 bases and J by 3 bases, and 13 bases separated the two germline ends. CDR3 loop: CASSATGVHTGELFF. In DNA, the CDR3 is TGTGCCAGCAGCGCGACAGGAGTTCACACCGGGGAGCTGTTTTTT.